This entry lists 17 T cell receptor beta chains sequenced from one sample in a study of blood T cell repertoires in COVID-19. Generated by immunoSEQ multiplex PCR, the TCRdb table keeps only in-frame clones and is missing some. The profile shows under 250,000 clones, 75% to 90% of them singletons. Sequencing was done on a sample of peripheral blood. Receptors were obtained from a man aged 60 to 69 who had recovered from COVID-19.

Points on this clone: Sequence at one end of the junction differs from germline and may be a read error. V gene TRBV30 combines with J gene TRBJ1-2, with D unresolved. Germline V gives CDR1 GTSNPN, CDR2 SVGIG (reference sequence). CDR3 size: 12 residues. CDR3 region: CAWSAGNHGYTF. The CDR3 nucleotides read TGTGCCTGGAGTGCGGGTAACCATGGCTACACCTTC.

This chain links TRBV19 with TRBJ2-1; TRBD2 aligns across 14 bases. J was trimmed by 7 bases and V by 5 bases; bases with no gene match: 4. The CDR3 runs 15 residues. CDR1 and CDR2 (germline): LNHDA, SQIVND (reference sequence). The CDR3 here is CASSGGLAGVNEQFF. The CDR3 bases are TGTGCCAGTAGTGGGGGACTAGCGGGGGTGAATGAGCAGTTCTTC. The full variable domain, in which reference TRBV19 and TRBJ2-1 provide the parts outside the CDR3, is DGGITQSPKYLFRKEGQNVTLSCEQNLNHDAMYWYRQDPGQGLRLIYYSQIVNDFQKGDIAEGYSVSREKKESFPLTVTSAQKNPTAFYLCASSGGLAGVNEQFFGPGTRLTVL.

This sequence joins TRBV5-1 and TRBJ2-5; 10 bases match TRBD1. Germline V CDR1 and CDR2: SGHRS, YFSETQ. This CDR3 is 18 amino acids long. Trimming took 4 bases from V and 5 from J; bases not matched to a gene: 17. The CDR3 loop is CASSVANQGTGVGETQYF. CDR3 nucleotides: TGCGCCAGCAGCGTAGCCAACCAAGGGACAGGGGTTGGGGAGACCCAGTACTTC.

Note on this clone: Additional DNA sequences in this sample encode the identical CDR3. This sequence joins TRBV5-1 and TRBJ1-2, with 8 nucleotides matching TRBD1. The CDR3 has 14 residues. CDR1 is SGHRS and CDR2 is YFSETQ in the germline V gene. The J segment lost 2 bases and the V segment lost 4 bases, leaving 4 bases of the junction unmatched. The CDR3 DNA follows: TGCGCCAGCAGCCTCGGACAGGGAAACTATGGCTACACCTTC. This gives the protein CASSLGQGNYGYTF.

The chain employs TRBV7-6 and TRBJ2-7; 9 bases are shared with TRBD1. V lost 5 bases to trimming and J lost 5 bases; unmatched junction nucleotides: 13. Germline loops: CDR1 SGHVS, CDR2 FNYEAQ. This CDR3 contains 16 residues. The CDR3 spells CASSLGQGLPSDEQYF. CDR3 in DNA: TGTGCCAGCAGCCTAGGACAGGGGCTCCCCTCGGACGAGCAGTACTTC.

The chain is built from TRBV20-1 and TRBJ2-2; D is undetermined. Between the trimmed V and J ends, which lost 2 bases and 6 bases, there was a span of 4 bases. This CDR3 region has 11 residues. The V gene's germline CDR1 is DFQATT and CDR2 SNEGSKA (reference sequence). In DNA form, the CDR3 reads TGCAGTGCTAGACGTTCCGGGGAGCTGTTTTTT. It is translated as CSARRSGELFF.

V gene TRBV19 combines with J gene TRBJ1-5; a possible D gene is TRBD1 (5 bases). This CDR3 has 12 residues. In germline, CDR1 is LNHDA, CDR2 SQIVND (reference sequence). V was cut by 5 bases and J by 7 bases, with 9 bases left in between. In DNA form, the CDR3 reads TGTGCCAGTAGTGTGACAGCCCAGCCCCAGCATTTT. Its protein is CASSVTAQPQHF.

V gene TRBV2 combines with J gene TRBJ1-4, with TRBD1 identical over 8 bases. Germline CDR1 is SNHLY and CDR2 is FYNNEI. J lost 8 bases, V lost 4 bases, and 6 bases had no gene match. The CDR3 consists of 14 residues. The CDR3 nucleotides read TGTGCCAGCAGTGGGGACAGGTCGGGGGAAAAACTGTTTTTT. This encodes CASSGDRSGEKLFF.

The chain joins TRBV7-2 to TRBJ1-2; D may be TRBD1 (5 bases). V was cut by 1 base and J by 3 bases, with 6 bases left in between. CDR3 length equals 13 residues. Germline assignment: CDR1 SGHTA and CDR2 FQGNSA. The CDR3, as DNA: TGTGCCAGCAGCTTAGAAGGGGACTATGGCTACACCTTC. Amino acid sequence: CASSLEGDYGYTF.

V usage is TRBV9 and J usage is TRBJ2-2, with TRBD1 matching over 7 bases. Trimming took 4 bases from V and 4 from J; bases not matched to a gene: 4. CDR1 is SGDLS, CDR2 YYNGEE, per germline. This CDR3 comprises 14 residues. Here the CDR3 reads CASSLRQGTGELFF. CDR3 DNA: TGTGCCAGCAGCCTCCGACAGGGCACCGGGGAGCTGTTTTTT.

The J gene is TRBJ1-6, the V gene TRBV12-5, with TRBD1 as a possible D gene (6 bases). This CDR3 is built from 21 residues. Trimming left V 0 bases short and J 0 bases short, with 21 bases between. In germline, CDR1 is LGHNT, CDR2 FRNRAP. The DNA of the CDR3 is TGTGCTAGTGGTTTGGTACGTAAGACAGGCGCCCAGAGCTCCTATAATTCACCCCTCCACTTT. This translates into CASGLVRKTGAQSSYNSPLHF.

The V and J genes are TRBV7-9 and TRBJ1-2, with TRBD1 matching 8 bases. Germline CDR1 is SEHNR and CDR2 is FQNEAQ (reference sequence). J was trimmed by 11 bases and V by 5 bases; bases with no gene match: 16. The CDR3 is made up of 15 amino acids. This chain's CDR3 is CASSLGQGTAIGYTF. The CDR3 coding sequence is TGTGCCAGCAGCCTAGGACAGGGAACAGCTATCGGTTACACCTTC.

The chain joins TRBV14 to TRBJ2-1; tentative D call: TRBD2 (7 bases). The CDR3 consists of 16 residues. Trimming removed 3 bases at V and 8 bases at J, with 20 bases between. The germline gives CDR1 SGHDN, CDR2 FVKESK. In DNA, the CDR3 is TGTGCCAGCAGCCACCAAGGGGGGGAGTATCATCATGAGCAGTTCTTC. The encoded protein is CASSHQGGEYHHEQFF.

This chain connects TRBV19 to TRBJ1-6; the match to TRBD1 covers 8 bases. Per the germline V gene, CDR1 is LNHDA and CDR2 is SQIVND (reference sequence). With 5 bases clipped from V and 6 bases from J, the junction kept 6 bases outside the gene matches. This CDR3 contains 15 residues. The CDR3 protein is CASSAPGQANSPLHF. The CDR3 nucleotides read TGTGCCAGTAGTGCGCCGGGACAGGCTAATTCACCCCTCCACTTT. The variable domain in full, with the rest retrieved from reference TRBV19 and TRBJ1-6, is DGGITQSPKYLFRKEGQNVTLSCEQNLNHDAMYWYRQDPGQGLRLIYYSQIVNDFQKGDIAEGYSVSREKKESFPLTVTSAQKNPTAFYLCASSAPGQANSPLHFGNGTRLTVT.

This chain connects TRBV19 to TRBJ2-1; TRBD1 aligns across 9 bases. From germline, CDR1 is LNHDA and CDR2 SQIVND (reference sequence). Trimming at V came to 2 bases and at J to 4 bases, leaving 6 bases not matched to a gene. This CDR3 is built from 16 residues. CDR3 loop: CASSIRDRGKYNEQFF. DNA for the CDR3: TGTGCCAGTAGTATACGTGACAGGGGGAAGTACAATGAGCAGTTCTTC.

The chain has TRBV18 and TRBJ1-4; 7 bases are a match to TRBD1. This CDR3 region has 16 residues. J lost 4 bases, V lost 4 bases, and 9 bases had no gene match. CDR1 is KGHSH, CDR2 LQKENI, per germline. CDR3 region: CASSLSKGAVNEKLFF. The CDR3 DNA reads TGTGCCAGCTCACTCTCAAAGGGGGCAGTTAATGAAAAACTGTTTTTT. The full variable domain, rest sourced from reference TRBV18 and TRBJ1-4, is NAGVMQNPRHLVRRRGQEARLRCSPMKGHSHVYWYRQLPEEGLKFMVYLQKENIIDESGMPKERFSAEFPKEGPSILRIQQVVRGDSAAYFCASSLSKGAVNEKLFFGSGTQLSVL.

The V call is TRBV18, the J call TRBJ2-7; possibly TRBD1 for D (5 bases). The CDR3 runs 14 residues. Germline assignment: CDR1 KGHSH and CDR2 LQKENI. V was trimmed by 2 bases and J by 5 bases, leaving 13 bases between them. CDR3 sequence reads: CASSPRRGGDEQYF. In DNA form, the CDR3 reads TGTGCCAGCTCACCAAGAAGGGGCGGCGACGAGCAGTACTTC. Variable domain in full (rest from reference TRBV18 and TRBJ2-7): NAGVMQNPRHLVRRRGQEARLRCSPMKGHSHVYWYRQLPEEGLKFMVYLQKENIIDESGMPKERFSAEFPKEGPSILRIQQVVRGDSAAYFCASSPRRGGDEQYFGPGTRLTVT.